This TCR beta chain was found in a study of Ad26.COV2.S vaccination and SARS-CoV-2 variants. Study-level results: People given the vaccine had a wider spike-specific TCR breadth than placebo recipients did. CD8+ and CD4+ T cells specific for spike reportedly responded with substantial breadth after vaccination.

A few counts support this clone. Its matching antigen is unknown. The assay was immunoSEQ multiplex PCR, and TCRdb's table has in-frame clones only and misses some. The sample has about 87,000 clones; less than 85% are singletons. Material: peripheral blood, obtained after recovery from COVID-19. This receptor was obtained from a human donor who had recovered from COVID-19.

CDR3 coding DNA: TGTGCCAGCAGTTTACGCGCAGCCTATGGCTACACCTTC. Protein product: CASSLRAAYGYTF. V and J are TRBV27 and TRBJ1-2; no reliable D call. This CDR3 contains 13 residues. Trimming removed 2 bases at V and 4 bases at J, with 8 bases between. Germline V gives CDR1 MNHEY, CDR2 SMNVEV (reference sequence).